The next 15 T cell receptor beta chains were all read from a single sample in a study of blood T cell repertoires in COVID-19. Profiling relied on immunoSEQ multiplex PCR, and the TCRdb table lists in-frame clones only, not all of them. Here the sample spans about 320,000 clones, roughly 90% being singletons. What was sequenced was PBMCs or T cells enriched from blood (not recorded which). The receptors stem from a woman younger than 45 who had been exposed to COVID-19.

Only one count was recorded for this clone. The chain joins TRBV4-3 to TRBJ2-1; 7 positions match TRBD1. The CDR3 consists of 15 residues. Germline CDR1 reads LGHNA; CDR2 reads YSLEER. V was pared by 6 bases and J by 0 bases, with 5 bases of the junction left unmatched. The CDR3 DNA is TGCGCCAGCAGTCCCAGGGGGAGCTCCTACAATGAGCAGTTCTTC. This translates into CASSPRGSSYNEQFF.

The chain combines TRBV19 with TRBJ2-7; a possible D gene is TRBD1 (5 bases). This CDR3 comprises 15 residues. CDR1 LNHDA and CDR2 SQIVND come from the germline V gene (reference sequence). Trimming cost V 5 bases and J 1 base, with 15 bases left between them. The CDR3 loop reads CASSPGQGSSYEQYF. The CDR3 region has the DNA TGTGCCAGTAGTCCAGGGCAGGGAAGTTCCTACGAGCAGTACTTC.

The rearrangement uses TRBV7-7 and TRBJ2-5; TRBD2 matches 11 bases. The ends lost 2 bases at V and 5 bases at J; junction bases unmatched: 7. CDR3 size: 16 residues. CDR1 and CDR2 from the germline V gene are SSHAT and FNYEAQ (reference sequence). The CDR3 spells CASSLSSGGAVETQYF. DNA of the CDR3: TGTGCCAGCAGCTTAAGTAGCGGGGGGGCCGTGGAGACCCAGTACTTC.

The V call is TRBV5-1, the J call TRBJ2-2; perhaps TRBD2 as D (6 bases). Trimming left V 6 bases short and J 0 bases short, with 9 bases between. This CDR3 spans 14 amino acids. The germline V gene encodes CDR1 SGHRS and CDR2 YFSETQ. The CDR3 spells CASTGETNTGELFF. Written as DNA, the CDR3 is TGCGCCAGCACGGGGGAGACGAACACCGGGGAGCTGTTTTTT.

This chain uses TRBV14 with TRBJ1-2; 7 bases line up with TRBD1. The V and J ends lost 3 bases and 6 bases, in that order; junction bases with no gene match: 7. Germline values: CDR1 SGHDN, CDR2 FVKESK. The CDR3 length is 14 residues. DNA of the CDR3: TGTGCCAGCAGCCAGGGACAGTGGGTAGATGGCTACACCTTC. This sequence encodes CASSQGQWVDGYTF. The full variable domain, completed using reference TRBV14 and TRBJ1-2, is EAGVTQFPSHSVIEKGQTVTLRCDPISGHDNLYWYRRVMGKEIKFLLHFVKESKQDESGMPNNRFLAERTGGTYSTLKVQPAELEDSGVYFCASSQGQWVDGYTFGSGTRLTVV.

This sequence joins TRBV5-1 and TRBJ1-5; D possibly corresponds to TRBD1 (6 bases). Germline V gene data show CDR1 as SGHRS and CDR2 as YFSETQ. Trimming shortened V by 4 bases and J by 3 bases, and 11 bases separated the two germline ends. This CDR3 comprises 14 residues. In DNA form, the CDR3 reads TGCGCCAGCAGCGTAGGACAGCCCAATCAGCCCCAGCATTTT. Translating gives CASSVGQPNQPQHF.

The chain is built from TRBV5-1 and TRBJ2-3; 8 nucleotides agree with TRBD2. CDR1 is SGHRS and CDR2 is YFSETQ in the germline V gene. This CDR3 is 16 amino acids long. V trimming: 1 base; J trimming: 1 base; junction bases outside the gene matches: 5. The CDR3 DNA reads as TGCGCCAGCAGCTTGAGTCCAGCGGGGGGCACAGATACGCAGTATTTT. Translated, it gives CASSLSPAGGTDTQYF.

The chain couples TRBV5-1 to TRBJ2-3; D uncertain. Per the germline V gene, CDR1 is SGHRS and CDR2 is YFSETQ. Trimming took off 2 bases at V and 3 bases at J, with 4 bases between the two ends. The CDR3 is 12 residues long. CDR3: CASSFSTDTQYF. The CDR3 nucleotides read TGCGCCAGCAGCTTTAGTACAGATACGCAGTATTTT. The entire variable domain, with the rest obtained from reference TRBV5-1 and TRBJ2-3, is as follows: KAGVTQTPRYLIKTRGQQVTLSCSPISGHRSVSWYQQTPGQGLQFLFEYFSETQRNKGNFPGRFSGRQFSNSRSEMNVSTLELGDSALYLCASSFSTDTQYFGPGTRLTVL.

The chain couples TRBV20-1 to TRBJ2-7; D is perhaps TRBD2 (6 bases). The CDR3 length is 14 residues. Per germline, CDR1 DFQATT and CDR2 SNEGSKA (reference sequence). V was cut by 3 bases and J by 3 bases, with 15 bases left in between. CDR3: CSASPEMGGYEQYF. As DNA, the CDR3 is TGCAGTGCTAGTCCCGAGATGGGGGGCTACGAGCAGTACTTC.

The rearrangement uses TRBV10-3 and TRBJ2-3; D perhaps matches TRBD1 (5 bases). The V end was cut by 4 bases, the J end by 0 bases, with 14 bases between. The CDR3 consists of 16 residues. Germline loops: CDR1 ENHRY, CDR2 SYGVKD. The CDR3 sequence is CAISVQGTISTDTQYF. The CDR3 region has the DNA TGTGCCATCAGTGTCCAGGGAACCATTAGCACAGATACGCAGTATTTT.

The chain carries TRBV2 and TRBJ1-6; D possibly corresponds to TRBD1 (6 bases). Germline V gives CDR1 SNHLY, CDR2 FYNNEI. V lost 11 bases, J lost 9 bases, and 17 bases lay in between. The CDR3 is 13 residues long. The CDR3 DNA reads TGTGCCGGACAGTATATCGGTCGTTCACCCCTCCACTTT. Amino acid sequence: CAGQYIGRSPLHF.

The CDR3: CASGQWVFF. The DNA for the CDR3 is TGTGCCAGCGGGCAGTGGGTGTTTTTT. The V gene is TRBV2, the J gene TRBJ1-4; the D is unclear. V lost 8 bases and J 15 bases, leaving 10 bases between the germline ends. There are 9 residues in the CDR3. Germline CDR1 and CDR2: SNHLY and FYNNEI.

The chain couples TRBV5-1 to TRBJ1-2; 9 bases agree with TRBD1. CDR1 and CDR2 (germline): SGHRS, YFSETQ. The CDR3 is made up of 13 amino acids. The ends lost 1 base at V and 6 bases at J; junction bases unmatched: 1. The CDR3 region is CASSLTGGNGYTF. CDR3 sequence (DNA): TGCGCCAGCAGCTTGACAGGGGGCAATGGCTACACCTTC. Full variable domain (rest looked up from reference TRBV5-1 and TRBJ1-2): KAGVTQTPRYLIKTRGQQVTLSCSPISGHRSVSWYQQTPGQGLQFLFEYFSETQRNKGNFPGRFSGRQFSNSRSEMNVSTLELGDSALYLCASSLTGGNGYTFGSGTRLTVV.

The chain employs TRBV10-3 and TRBJ1-2, with 9 bases fitting TRBD1. Germline V CDR1 and CDR2: ENHRY, SYGVKD. Trimming removed 10 bases from V and 7 bases from J; junction bases left unmatched: 10. The CDR3 extends over 13 amino acids. CDR3 protein: CARHRDRVGGYTF. CDR3 DNA: TGTGCCAGGCACCGGGACAGGGTTGGTGGCTACACCTTC.

V is TRBV19 and J is TRBJ1-4; D remains unclear. The CDR3 spans 15 residues. The germline V gene has CDR1 LNHDA and CDR2 SQIVND (reference sequence). Trimming pared 3 bases from V and 3 bases from J, leaving 11 bases between. The CDR3 loop is CASSIFGRPNEKLFF. The CDR3 DNA is TGTGCCAGTAGTATCTTCGGCAGGCCTAATGAAAAACTGTTTTTT.